This is a list of T cell receptor beta chains from one sample in a study of shared clonotypes between healthy human individuals. Assay: immunoSEQ multiplex PCR; the TCRdb copy retains only in-frame clones and omits some. Among millions of clones listed, approximately 94% were seen once. Sequencing used naive CD8+ T cells from PBMCs. These receptors were taken from a man younger than 35 in good health. Some clones in this sample may be carry-over from other donors' samples. Both conserved end residues are part of each CDR3. D genes are given only for firm matches. Clone size is shown for a subset of rows, as once, few, many or a class of expanded clone.

clone size,D gene,V gene,J gene,CDR3 DNA,CDR3 protein
-,-,TRBV28,TRBJ1-5,TGTGCCAGCAGTTTGCGGGGGTACCAGCCCCAGCATTTT,CASSLRGYQPQHF
-,-,TRBV7-9,TRBJ2-7,TGTGCCAGCAACCCTGGAGTGGCAGGGTCCCCTTACGAGCAGTACTTC,CASNPGVAGSPYEQYF
-,-,TRBV2,TRBJ1-4,TGTGCCAGCAGGGTTGGGGGACGTAATGAAAAACTGTTTTTT,CASRVGGRNEKLFF
-,-,TRBV10-3,TRBJ2-1,TGTGCCATCAGTGACGGAAATGAGCAGTTCTTC,CAISDGNEQFF
-,-,TRBV9,TRBJ1-2,TGTGCCAGCAGCCCGCGAGGGACACCTGGAAGTGGCTACACCTTC,CASSPRGTPGSGYTF
-,TRBD1,TRBV7-9,TRBJ2-5,TGTGCCAGCAGCTCCCGGACAGGGTTCCAAGAGACCCAGTACTTC,CASSSRTGFQETQYF
-,TRBD2,TRBV12-5,TRBJ2-2,TGTGCTAGTGGTTTGCTCACTAGCGGGAGACGGGCCGGGGAGCTGTTTTTT,CASGLLTSGRRAGELFF
-,-,TRBV5-5,TRBJ1-5,TGTGCCAGCAGCTTGTACCTTTTGCCCAATCAGCCCCAGCATTTT,CASSLYLLPNQPQHF
-,-,TRBV11-2,TRBJ2-1,TGTGCCAGCAGCTTAGTGGGGACCGCCAGTGAGCAGTTCTTC,CASSLVGTASEQFF
-,-,TRBV9,TRBJ2-1,TGTGCCAGCAGCCTGCTTTCTAACTCCTACAATGAGCAGTTCTTC,CASSLLSNSYNEQFF
-,-,TRBV27,TRBJ2-5,TGTGCCAGCAGTCTCCTTGGGGAGACCCAGTACTTC,CASSLLGETQYF
-,-,TRBV28,TRBJ2-5,TGTGCCAGCAGTTTATGGGGGGTCCAAGAGACCCAGTACTTC,CASSLWGVQETQYF
once,TRBD1,TRBV5-8,TRBJ1-3,TGTGCCAGCAGCTTGTACGGACAGGGATCCGGAAACACCATATATTTT,CASSLYGQGSGNTIYF
few,TRBD1,TRBV13,TRBJ2-7,TGTGCCAGCAGCCCCGGGATAGGGACAGGGAACAACGAGCAGTACTTC,CASSPGIGTGNNEQYF
-,-,TRBV28,TRBJ2-7,TGTGCCAGCAGTTTACGGGGCTACGAGCAGTACTTC,CASSLRGYEQYF
-,-,TRBV19,TRBJ1-1,TGTGCCAGTCTTGCAGGGTGGTACGCTGAAGCTTTCTTT,CASLAGWYAEAFF
few,TRBD2,TRBV9,TRBJ2-7,TGTGCCAGCAGCGTAGGACTAGCCGGCGAGCAGTACTTC,CASSVGLAGEQYF